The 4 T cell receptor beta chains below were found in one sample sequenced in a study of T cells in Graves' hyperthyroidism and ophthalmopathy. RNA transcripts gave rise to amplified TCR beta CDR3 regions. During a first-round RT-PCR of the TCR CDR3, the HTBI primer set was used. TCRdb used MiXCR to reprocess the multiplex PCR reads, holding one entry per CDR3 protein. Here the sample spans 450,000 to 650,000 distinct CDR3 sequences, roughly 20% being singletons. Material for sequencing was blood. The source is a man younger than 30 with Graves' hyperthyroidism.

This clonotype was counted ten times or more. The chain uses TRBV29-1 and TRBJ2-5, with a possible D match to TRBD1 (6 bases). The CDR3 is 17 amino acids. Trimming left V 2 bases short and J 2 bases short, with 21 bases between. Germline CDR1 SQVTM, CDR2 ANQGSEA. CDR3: CSVELFDGRGPQETQYF. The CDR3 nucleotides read TGCAGCGTTGAATTGTTCGATGGCAGGGGCCCTCAAGAGACCCAGTACTTC.

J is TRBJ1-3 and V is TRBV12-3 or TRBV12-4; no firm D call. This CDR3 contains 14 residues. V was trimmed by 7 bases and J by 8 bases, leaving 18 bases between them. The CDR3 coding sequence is TGTGCCAGCAAGTATAGGTTGCCGTTAGACACCATATATTTT. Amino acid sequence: CASKYRLPLDTIYF.

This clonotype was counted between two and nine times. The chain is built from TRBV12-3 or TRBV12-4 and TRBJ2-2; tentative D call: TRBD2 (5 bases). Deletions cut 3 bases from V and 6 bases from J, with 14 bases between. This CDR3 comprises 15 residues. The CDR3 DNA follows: TGTGCCAGCAGTTTTGGCCTAGCTAGCTCCGGGGAGCTGTTTTTT. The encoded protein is CASSFGLASSGELFF.

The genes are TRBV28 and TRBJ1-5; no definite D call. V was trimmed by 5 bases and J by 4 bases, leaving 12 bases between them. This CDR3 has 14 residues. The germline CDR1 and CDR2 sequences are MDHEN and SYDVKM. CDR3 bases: TGTGCCAGCAGTCCGTCGCTCGGGAATCAGCCCCAGCATTTT. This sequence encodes CASSPSLGNQPQHF.